This TCR beta chain was recovered during a study of vaccination and CD4 T cells after COVID-19. Study background: The study drew post-COVID samples a median about 95 days after diagnosis (range 35 to 161). The cells were exposed to overlapping spike peptides originating from SARS-CoV-2, HCoV-NL63, HCoV-OC43 and HCoV-229E for stimulation. Blood was drawn a median roughly 79 days post second dose, range 14 to 241.

The Oncomine TCR Beta short-read assay was applied to DNA of cultured CD4+ T cells. One entry per CDR3 protein, called by TCRdb with MiXCR from the PCR reads. The sample lists some 3,500 distinct CDR3 sequences, around 40% occurring once. Germline V gives CDR1 SEHNR, CDR2 FQNEAQ (reference sequence). This CDR3 is 14 amino acids long. V shed 6 bases and J 0 bases; nucleotides not matched to a gene: 3. Indicated treatment: roughly 10-day PBMC culture with coronavirus spike peptide pools or control peptides (ViraFEST assay). PCR positivity was dated March to December 2020, before US Alpha, Beta and Delta variants. In this sample, this clonotype is large. Its antigen remains unknown.

The sequence was collected from a human donor who had recovered from COVID-19. Sequencing input: CD4+ T cells from blood, cultured in vitro. This chain uses TRBV7-9 with TRBJ2-7, with 9 positions matching TRBD1. CDR3 coding DNA: TGTGCCAGCAGAGAGACAGGGGGCTCCTACGAGCAGTACTTC. Its protein product is CASRETGGSYEQYF.